One T cell receptor (beta chain) is described in this entry. The PCR made use of 60 Vbeta and 13 Jbeta primers. Method: immunoSEQ multiplex PCR; TCRdb's copy keeps in-frame clones and lacks some. Of about 59,000 clones in the sample, 70% to 75% were seen once. The sample is drawn from a study of cytomegalovirus exposure and HLA in healthy donors. Per the germline V gene, CDR1 is SGHRS and CDR2 is YFSETQ. Unmatched junction bases numbered 5, after V lost 0 bases and J lost 8 bases. This CDR3 is 14 amino acids long. Specimen: PBMCs. The source of this sequence is a man aged 25 to 45 in good health and CMV-seropositive. J is TRBJ1-2 and V is TRBV5-1, with 9 nucleotides matching TRBD1. The DNA for the CDR3 is TGCGCCAGCAGCTTGGAATACAGGGGGCACGGCTACACCTTC. It translates to CASSLEYRGHGYTF.